This T cell receptor (beta chain) stems from a study of response to subunit inactivated influenza vaccine. One entry per CDR3 protein, called by TCRdb with MiXCR from the RT-PCR reads. The sample has more than 700,000 distinct CDR3 sequences; approximately 22% are singletons. Between the trimmed V and J ends, which lost 10 bases and 6 bases, there was a span of 13 bases. The CDR3 has 11 residues. From germline, CDR1 is MNHEY and CDR2 SVGAGI. Overall study results and limits: T cells newly recruited by each seasonal influenza vaccination are few, the authors suggested.

This clonotype showed up just once. What it binds is unknown. This receptor was obtained from a man aged 45-60 years who received an inactivated influenza vaccine. This sequence joins TRBV6-5 and TRBJ2-7, with TRBD2 as a possible D gene (5 bases). The sequences come from PBMCs from blood, collected roughly 5 days after vaccination. CDR3 nucleotides: TGTGCCACCACGTTAGGAGGCGAGCAGTACTTC. Its protein product is CATTLGGEQYF.